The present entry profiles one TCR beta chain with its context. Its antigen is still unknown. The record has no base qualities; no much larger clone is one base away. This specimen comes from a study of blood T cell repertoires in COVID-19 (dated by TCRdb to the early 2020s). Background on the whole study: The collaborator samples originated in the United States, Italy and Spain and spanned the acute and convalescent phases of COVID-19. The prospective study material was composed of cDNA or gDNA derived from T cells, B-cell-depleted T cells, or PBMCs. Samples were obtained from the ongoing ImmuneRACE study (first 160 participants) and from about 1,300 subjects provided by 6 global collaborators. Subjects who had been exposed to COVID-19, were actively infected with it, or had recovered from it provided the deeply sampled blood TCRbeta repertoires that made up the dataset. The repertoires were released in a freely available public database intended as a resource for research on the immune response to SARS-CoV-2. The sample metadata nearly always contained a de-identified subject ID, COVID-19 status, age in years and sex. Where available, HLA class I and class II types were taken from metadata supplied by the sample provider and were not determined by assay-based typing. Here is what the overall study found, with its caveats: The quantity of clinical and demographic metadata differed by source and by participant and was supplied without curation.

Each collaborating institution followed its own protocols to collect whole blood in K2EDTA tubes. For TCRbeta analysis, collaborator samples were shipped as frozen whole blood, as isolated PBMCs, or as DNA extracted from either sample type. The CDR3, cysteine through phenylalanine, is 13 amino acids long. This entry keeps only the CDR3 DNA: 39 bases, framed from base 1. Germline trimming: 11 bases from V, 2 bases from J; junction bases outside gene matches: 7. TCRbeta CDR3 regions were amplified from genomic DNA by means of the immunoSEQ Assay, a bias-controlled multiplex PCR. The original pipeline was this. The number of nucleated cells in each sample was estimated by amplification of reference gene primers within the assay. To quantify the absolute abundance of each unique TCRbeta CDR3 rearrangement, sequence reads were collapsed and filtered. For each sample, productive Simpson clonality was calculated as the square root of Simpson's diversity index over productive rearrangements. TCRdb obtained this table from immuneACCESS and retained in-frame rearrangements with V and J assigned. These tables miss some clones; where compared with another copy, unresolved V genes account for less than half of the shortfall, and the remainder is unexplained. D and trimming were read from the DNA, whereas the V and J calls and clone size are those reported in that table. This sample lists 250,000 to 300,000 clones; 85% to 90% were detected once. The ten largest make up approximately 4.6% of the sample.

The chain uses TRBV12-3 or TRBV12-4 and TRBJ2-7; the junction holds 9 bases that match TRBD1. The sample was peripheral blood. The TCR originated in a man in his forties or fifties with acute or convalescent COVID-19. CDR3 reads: CAARDREAYEQYF. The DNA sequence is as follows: TGTGCCGCCAGGGACAGGGAGGCCTACGAGCAGTACTTC.